A selection of T cell receptor beta chains follows, all from one sample in a study of T cells in Graves' hyperthyroidism and ophthalmopathy. Via MiXCR, TCRdb re-called the multiplex PCR reads, giving one row per CDR3 protein. Of just under 750,000 distinct CDR3 sequences listed, under 45% are singletons. The specimen sequenced was blood. The receptors come from a woman aged 40 to 50 with Graves' hyperthyroidism. The CDR3 runs from the conserved cysteine through the conserved F or W. D genes are given only for firm matches. Clone size is stated in some rows and not others, as once, few, many or a class when expanded.

V gene	J gene	clone size	D gene	CDR3 DNA	CDR3 protein
TRBV5-6	TRBJ2-7	many	-	TGTGCCAGCAGTGTAGGGTGGGCGCAGTACTTC	CASSVGWAQYF
TRBV25-1	TRBJ1-6	-	TRBD1	TGTGCCAGCGGACAGGGGGCTAATTCACCCCTCCACTTT	CASGQGANSPLHF
TRBV5-1	TRBJ1-2	-	TRBD1	TGCGCCAGCAGCTTGCGTAGGGACAGCTTCTATGGCTACACCTTC	CASSLRRDSFYGYTF
TRBV5-8	TRBJ1-1	-	TRBD1	TGCGCCAGCAGCCAAGGACAGGGTCTTCAAACTGAAGCTTTCTTT	CASSQGQGLQTEAFF
TRBV5-4	TRBJ1-1	few	-	TGTGCCAGTCAGGGGCTGGGCGCTGAAGCTTTCTTT	CASQGLGAEAFF
TRBV2	TRBJ2-7	-	-	TGTGCCAGCAGTTGCCTTACAGACTACGAGCAGTACTTC	CASSCLTDYEQYF
TRBV15	TRBJ1-2	many	-	TGTGCCACCAGCAGAGATGTTGCTCGGTTGGACTATGGCTACACCTTC	CATSRDVARLDYGYTF
TRBV14	TRBJ2-7	-	-	TGTGCCAGCAGCCAAGTTTGGGGAGGCAGCCCCACCCACGAGCAGTACTTC	CASSQVWGGSPTHEQYF
TRBV12-3/TRBV12-4	TRBJ1-1	many	-	TGTGCCAGCAGTACCCGACAGACCCTGAACACTGAAGCTTTCTTT	CASSTRQTLNTEAFF
TRBV29-1	TRBJ2-7	many	-	TGCAGCGTTGCGCGGTATAAGGACCAGGGATACGAGCAGTACTTC	CSVARYKDQGYEQYF
TRBV7-9	TRBJ2-7	-	-	TGTGCCAGCAGCTTGTATCTAAGCTCCTACGAGCAGTACTTC	CASSLYLSSYEQYF
TRBV2	TRBJ1-4	-	-	TGTGCCAGCAGGACATCTTTCGCACCTAATGAAAAACTGTTTTTT	CASRTSFAPNEKLFF
TRBV12-3/TRBV12-4	TRBJ1-2	-	TRBD1	TGTGCCAGCAGCCAAGATCCAGGACAGGGGAACTATGGCTACACCTTC	CASSQDPGQGNYGYTF
TRBV7-9	TRBJ2-2	-	-	TGCGCCAGCAGCCAAGAGAGTAGAGGGGCAGGAGGGGAGCTGTTTTTT	CASSQESRGAGGELFF
TRBV7-9	TRBJ1-4	many	-	TGTGCCAGCAGCTTAGTCGGCCGACGTGAAAAACTGTTTTTT	CASSLVGRREKLFF
TRBV7-2	TRBJ2-7	-	-	TGTGCCAGCAGCTTAGCGGGAAGGCGGATGGGTGAGCAGTACTTC	CASSLAGRRMGEQYF
TRBV10-3	TRBJ1-6	many	-	TGTGCCATCAGTGAAACCCGAGGTCCTGATTCACCCCTCCACTTT	CAISETRGPDSPLHF
TRBV6-6	TRBJ1-6	few	-	TGTGCCAGCAGTTCGCAGAGCTCCTATAATTCACCCCTCCACTTT	CASSSQSSYNSPLHF
TRBV6-5	TRBJ2-5	many	TRBD1	TGTGCCAGCAGTTCCCGGGGACAGCAAGAGACCCAGTACTTC	CASSSRGQQETQYF
TRBV4-1	TRBJ1-5	many	-	TGCGCCAGCAGCCAAACGGGTCAGCCCCAGCATTTT	CASSQTGQPQHF
TRBV25-1	TRBJ1-1	many	-	TGTGCCAGCAGTGAATTGGTGTACACTGAAGCTTTCTTT	CASSELVYTEAFF
TRBV27	TRBJ1-5	few	-	TGTGCCAGCAGTTTTTCACCTACGGGAGATCAGCCCCAGCATTTT	CASSFSPTGDQPQHF
TRBV25-1	TRBJ1-4	once	-	TGTGCCAGCAGTACACCCGTGGGGCGGGATGAAAAACTGTTTTTT	CASSTPVGRDEKLFF
TRBV6-1	TRBJ2-2	few	-	TGTGCCAGCGTAGACAGGTCCCTGAACACCGGGGAGCTGTTTTTT	CASVDRSLNTGELFF
TRBV12-3/TRBV12-4	TRBJ2-7	-	-	TGTGCCAGCCCTTGGGGGGACGGAAACTACGAGCAGTACTTC	CASPWGDGNYEQYF
TRBV7-9	TRBJ1-1	many	-	TGTGCCAGCAGCTTAGTCATGACGAAAGCTTTCTTT	CASSLVMTKAFF
TRBV6-6	TRBJ1-5	few	-	TGTGCCAGCAGTTACGGGCAGATCAGCAATCAGCCCCAGCATTTT	CASSYGQISNQPQHF
TRBV6-5	TRBJ2-5	-	-	TGTGCCACCAGTGACCCCGGGACTGCGTACCAAGAGACCCAGTACTTC	CATSDPGTAYQETQYF
TRBV7-9	TRBJ2-7	-	-	TGTGCCAGCAGCCAAGCCGACAGCGAAGCCTACGAGCAGTACTTC	CASSQADSEAYEQYF
TRBV7-2	TRBJ2-5	-	-	TGTGCCAGCAGCCCCCGGACTACCTTCTTAGAGGCCCAGTACTTC	CASSPRTTFLEAQYF
TRBV2	TRBJ1-5	many	-	TGTGCCAGCAGTGGCCAGTCTTTGGAGCCCCAGCATTTT	CASSGQSLEPQHF
TRBV25-1	TRBJ1-5	-	-	TGTGCCAGCAGTGAATCTGGCGACGGGCAGCCCCAGCATTTT	CASSESGDGQPQHF
TRBV14	TRBJ1-2	many	-	TGTGCCAGCAGCCAAGTTGCGGCAGGGGATGGCTACACCTTC	CASSQVAAGDGYTF
TRBV6-1	TRBJ1-5	many	TRBD1	TGTGCCAGCAGTGTAACAGGGGTACAGCCCCAGCATTTT	CASSVTGVQPQHF
TRBV24-1	TRBJ1-1	many	-	TGTGCCACCAGTGATTTGCATTGGCCAGCTAAAGCTTTCTTT	CATSDLHWPAKAFF
TRBV6-5	TRBJ2-7	-	-	TGTGCCAGCAGTTACGCGGCATCCGAGCAGTACTTC	CASSYAASEQYF
TRBV7-2	TRBJ1-1	-	-	TGTGCCAGCAGCCGAATGACATATGAAGCTTTCTTT	CASSRMTYEAFF
TRBV13	TRBJ2-7	few	-	TGTGCCAGCAGCCTCCGTGGTGAAGGCTACGAGCAGTACTTC	CASSLRGEGYEQYF
TRBV30	TRBJ2-2	-	-	TGTGCCTGGAGGGAATACGCGAACACCGGGGAGCTGTTTTTT	CAWREYANTGELFF
TRBV6-6	TRBJ1-2	-	-	TGTGCCAGCAGTTTTTGGCAGGACAGAGCTAACTATGGCTACACCTTC	CASSFWQDRANYGYTF
TRBV19	TRBJ1-5	many	-	TGTGCCAGTAGTATCCCGGGCAGGGTCGATCAGCCCCAGCATTTT	CASSIPGRVDQPQHF
TRBV19	TRBJ1-1	-	-	TGTGCCAGTAGACAAACGGGACACAACACTGAAGCTTTCTTT	CASRQTGHNTEAFF
TRBV5-4	TRBJ2-5	many	-	TGTGCCAGCAGCTTGGACAGACAAGAGACCCAGTACTTC	CASSLDRQETQYF
TRBV6-5	TRBJ1-2	-	-	TGTGCCAGCAGTTTCCAGGGGAAGAACTATGGCTACACCTTC	CASSFQGKNYGYTF
TRBV6-1	TRBJ2-7	once	-	TGTGCCAGCAGTAGCTCAGCCGTCAGGGGTGGTGAGCAGTACTTC	CASSSSAVRGGEQYF
TRBV7-2	TRBJ1-1	-	TRBD1	TGTGCCAGCAGCTTTGCAGGGGGCGAAGCTTTCTTT	CASSFAGGEAFF
TRBV10-3	TRBJ2-6	few	-	TGTGCCACCGAGGGGTTAGTCGAGGAAACTGGGGCCAACGTCCTGACTTTC	CATEGLVEETGANVLTF
TRBV11-2	TRBJ2-7	-	TRBD1	TGTGCCAGCAGCTCAAGACAGGGAGTACGTGAGCAGTACTTC	CASSSRQGVREQYF
TRBV7-9	TRBJ2-5	-	-	TGTGCCAGCGGCTTAGGTGTCCAAGAGACCCAGTACTTC	CASGLGVQETQYF
TRBV10-3	TRBJ2-5	many	-	TGTGCCATCAGTGAGTCGAACGGCGGGGAGACCCAGTACTTC	CAISESNGGETQYF
TRBV24-1	TRBJ2-2	-	TRBD2	TGTGCCACCAGTGACTTGGGAGGGTTTGGTGGCGGGGAGCTGTTTTTT	CATSDLGGFGGGELFF
TRBV2	TRBJ2-7	-	TRBD1	TGTGCCAGCAGCCCGACCTGGACAGGGGATACCCATCCCTACGAGCAGTACTTC	CASSPTWTGDTHPYEQYF
TRBV15	TRBJ2-7	-	TRBD2	TGTGCCACCAGCCCGCGGGGGGGCTGGGACGAGCAGTACTTC	CATSPRGGWDEQYF
TRBV10-3	TRBJ1-1	many	TRBD1	TGTGCCATCAGTGGGACAGGACATCGGAACACTGAAGCTTTCTTT	CAISGTGHRNTEAFF